A single sample is the source of the 16 T cell receptor beta chains below, sequenced in a study of post-analysis software for immune sequencing data. Points from the study as a whole: Roughly 5 TRBV segments, TRBV5-6, TRBV5-1 and TRBV20-1 among them, were found more frequent in patients than controls.

The antigens these receptors bind are not known. TCR beta cDNA libraries included unique molecular identifiers. Each CDR3 protein is one row after TCRdb ran MiXCR on the PCR reads. The table records over 700,000 distinct CDR3 sequences, 30% of them present only once. Sequences were obtained from blood. All receptors derive from a girl aged 5 to 17 with multiple sclerosis.

This chain connects TRBV25-1 to TRBJ2-4; D possibly corresponds to TRBD1 (6 bases). The CDR3 totals 17 residues. With 3 bases removed from V and 5 bases from J, the gap between germline ends came to 20 bases. Germline V gene sequence: CDR1 MGHDK, CDR2 SYGVNS. DNA of the CDR3: TGTGCCAGCAGTGATCTCCCCCTACAACAGGGCCAAAACATTCAGTACTTC. It specifies CASSDLPLQQGQNIQYF.

The chain carries TRBV2 and TRBJ2-1; 10 bases fit TRBD2. V was clipped by 6 bases and J by 9 bases; unmatched bases: 8. The CDR3 runs 14 residues. Germline CDR1 is SNHLY and CDR2 is FYNNEI. The CDR3 loop reads CASRLAIAGGEQFF. The CDR3 DNA sequence: TGTGCCAGCAGGCTCGCGATAGCGGGGGGTGAGCAGTTCTTC. Combining the CDR3 with reference TRBV2 and TRBJ2-1 gives the whole variable domain EPEVTQTPSHQVTQMGQEVILRCVPISNHLYFYWYRQILGQKVEFLVSFYNNEISEKSEIFDDQFSVERPDGSNFTLKIRSTKLEDSAMYFCASRLAIAGGEQFFGPGTRLTVL.

The V gene is TRBV6-2 or TRBV6-3, the J gene TRBJ1-5; D gene unclear. The germline gives CDR1 MNHEY, CDR2 SVGEGT. This CDR3 has 14 residues. V was trimmed by 7 bases and J by 4 bases, leaving 14 bases between them. The CDR3 bases are TGTGCCAGCACCTATCGGGGTGGGAATCAGCCCCAGCATTTT. Translation: CASTYRGGNQPQHF.

This clonotype was counted a few times. The chain couples TRBV7-2 to TRBJ2-3; D is possibly TRBD2 (6 bases). The germline CDR1 and CDR2 sequences are SGHTA and FQGNSA. V lost 8 bases and J lost 1, with 10 bases in between. The CDR3 is made up of 13 amino acids. This chain's CDR3 is CASRRERTDTQYF. CDR3 sequence (DNA): TGTGCCAGCCGGCGGGAACGCACAGATACGCAGTATTTT.

For the CDR3, the DNA is TGCAGTGCAAGACTAGCGACCCAGTACTTC. As protein: CSARLATQYF. This chain connects TRBV20-1 to TRBJ2-5; the match to TRBD2 covers 7 bases. Germline V CDR1 and CDR2: DFQATT, SNEGSKA (reference sequence). Trimming cost V 6 bases and J 7 bases; bases outside gene matches: 2. The CDR3 consists of 10 residues.

This clonotype turned up a few times. The chain joins TRBV5-1 to TRBJ2-1; TRBD1 aligns across 7 bases. V was clipped by 1 base and J by 0 bases; unmatched bases: 7. The V gene's germline CDR1 is SGHRS and CDR2 YFSETQ. CDR3 length: 17 residues. The CDR3 bases are TGCGCCAGCAGCTTGCCTGAGACAGGGAGCTCCTACAATGAGCAGTTCTTC. Amino acid sequence: CASSLPETGSSYNEQFF. Using reference TRBV5-1 and TRBJ2-1 for the parts outside the CDR3, the full variable domain is KAGVTQTPRYLIKTRGQQVTLSCSPISGHRSVSWYQQTPGQGLQFLFEYFSETQRNKGNFPGRFSGRQFSNSRSEMNVSTLELGDSALYLCASSLPETGSSYNEQFFGPGTRLTVL.

This clonotype has just a few counts. This chain uses TRBV20-1 with TRBJ2-7; either TRBD1 or TRBD2 may supply D (7 bases each). CDR3 size: 19 residues. V was shortened by 4 bases and J by 3 bases, with 31 bases between the two germline ends. Germline-derived CDR1 and CDR2 are DFQATT and SNEGSKA (reference sequence). The CDR3 DNA is TGCAGTGCTAAAGGGACAGCGGGGTCGACACCGGGACTGAACTACGAGCAGTACTTC. Its translation: CSAKGTAGSTPGLNYEQYF.

This clonotype was detected only a few times. The chain joins TRBV9 to TRBJ2-2; D unresolved. This CDR3 comprises 14 residues. Germline lookup yields CDR1 SGDLS and CDR2 YYNGEE. Trimming stripped 1 base from V and 6 bases from J, with 10 bases between. The CDR3 nucleotides are TGTGCCAGCAGCGTACAGACGATGGCCGGGGAGCTGTTTTTT. It codes for CASSVQTMAGELFF. The full variable domain, its missing parts supplied by reference TRBV9 and TRBJ2-2, is DSGVTQTPKHLITATGQRVTLRCSPRSGDLSVYWYQQSLDQGLQFLIQYYNGEERAKGNILERFSAQQFPDLHSELNLSSLELGDSALYFCASSVQTMAGELFFGEGSRLTVL.

The chain recombines TRBV12-3 or TRBV12-4 with TRBJ2-1, with D possibly matching TRBD2 (6 bases). V shed 3 bases and J shed 6 bases, with 15 bases lying between them. The CDR3 sequence is 15 residues long. The CDR3 coding sequence is TGTGCCAGCAGTTTCGGGGCTAGCGCCATCAATGAGCAGTTCTTC. Protein sequence: CASSFGASAINEQFF.

This clonotype was counted a few times. The chain recombines TRBV7-2 with TRBJ2-5; 12 bases match TRBD2. V lost 6 bases to trimming and J lost 0 bases; unmatched junction nucleotides: 5. Looked up from germline, CDR1 is SGHTA and CDR2 is FQGNSA. There are 16 residues in the CDR3. CDR3 in DNA: TGTGCCAGCAGTTATACTAGCGGGGGGTACCAAGAGACCCAGTACTTC. Translating it yields CASSYTSGGYQETQYF.

V and J are TRBV2 and TRBJ2-7; D uncertain. The J call is uncertain, as TRBJ2-5 better fits the DNA end. CDR1 is SNHLY and CDR2 is FYNNEI in the germline V gene. The CDR3 length is 13 residues. This CDR3 reads CASSEWQEETQYF. Written as DNA, the CDR3 is TGTGCCAGCAGTGAATGGCAGGAAGAGACCCAGTACTTC.

This chain joins TRBV29-1 and TRBJ2-1; a weak D match, TRBD1 (7 bases). The CDR3 totals 13 residues. The germline V gene encodes CDR1 SQVTM and CDR2 ANQGSEA. The V end was cut by 7 bases, the J end by 9 bases, with 19 bases between. The CDR3: CSARRGQRSEQFF. DNA for the CDR3: TGCAGCGCCCGGCGGGGACAGCGAAGTGAGCAGTTCTTC.

This clonotype was counted between two and nine times. This sequence joins TRBV29-1 and TRBJ1-1; D is ambiguous. CDR3 length: 16 residues. CDR1 is SQVTM, CDR2 ANQGSEA, per germline. The V end was cut by 0 bases, the J end by 3 bases, with 17 bases between. The CDR3 sequence is CSVEDYLGVLYTEAFF. CDR3 coding DNA: TGCAGCGTTGAAGACTATCTCGGGGTGTTGTACACTGAAGCTTTCTTT.

The sample holds a few counts of this clonotype. This CDR3 reads CASSPWDGGTEAFF. The DNA for the CDR3 is TGTGCCAGCAGCCCCTGGGACGGGGGCACTGAAGCTTTCTTT. The chain is built from TRBV7-9 and TRBJ1-1, with D possibly matching TRBD1 (5 bases). Trimming left V 5 bases short and J 4 bases short, with 14 bases between. The CDR3 sequence is 14 residues long. Per germline, CDR1 SEHNR and CDR2 FQNEAQ (reference sequence).

This clonotype turned up a few times. The rearrangement joins TRBV10-3 to TRBJ1-4, with 7 bases fitting TRBD1. Trimming cost V 10 bases and J 4 bases; bases outside gene matches: 9. This CDR3 is 14 amino acids long. The germline V gene has CDR1 ENHRY and CDR2 SYGVKD. The CDR3: CATGRTGDNEKLFF. Written as DNA, the CDR3 is TGTGCCACAGGGCGGACAGGAGATAATGAAAAACTGTTTTTT.

On this clonotype itself: This may be a read error: a much more frequent sequence differs by one nucleotide. The rearrangement links TRBV10-3 to TRBJ2-5; 7 bases are shared with TRBD1. The trim removed 7 bases at V and 14 bases at J, leaving 10 bases unmatched. There are 11 residues in the CDR3. Germline V lookup: CDR1 ENHRY, CDR2 SYGVKD. Written as DNA, the CDR3 is TGTGCCATCATGGGACAGTCCGAGCATTACTTC. It is translated as CAIMGQSEHYF.